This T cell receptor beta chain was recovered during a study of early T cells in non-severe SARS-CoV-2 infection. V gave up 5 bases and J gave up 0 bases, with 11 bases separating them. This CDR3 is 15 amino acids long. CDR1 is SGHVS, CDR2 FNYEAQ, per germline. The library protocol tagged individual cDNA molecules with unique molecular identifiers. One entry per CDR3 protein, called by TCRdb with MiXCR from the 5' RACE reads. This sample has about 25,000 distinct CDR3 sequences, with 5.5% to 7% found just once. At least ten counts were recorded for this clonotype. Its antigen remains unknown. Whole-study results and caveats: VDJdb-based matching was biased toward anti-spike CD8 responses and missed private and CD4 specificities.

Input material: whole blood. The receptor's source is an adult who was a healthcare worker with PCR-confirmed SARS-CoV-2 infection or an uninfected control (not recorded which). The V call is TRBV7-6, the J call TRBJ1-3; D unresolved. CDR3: CASSPGSFSGNTIYF. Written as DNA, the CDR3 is TGTGCCAGCAGCCCGGGATCCTTCTCTGGAAACACCATATATTTT.